These T cell receptor beta chains were read from a single sample in a study of tumor and adjacent non-tumor tissue in lung cancer. MiXCR, applied by TCRdb to the multiplex PCR reads, yields one record per CDR3 protein. This sample has about 93,000 distinct CDR3 sequences, with roughly 70% found just once. Sequenced: lung tumor tissue. These receptors all come from a man in his sixties with non-small cell lung cancer. CDR3s include the opening cysteine and the closing phenylalanine or tryptophan.

j_call v_call cdr3_aa
TRBJ1-1 TRBV6-5 CVSSYSVRTLNTEAFF
TRBJ1-2 TRBV7-9 CASSLDADYGGYTF
TRBJ1-3 TRBV6-1 CASSERGQFLRSGNTIYF
TRBJ2-1 TRBV6-5 CASSYGTLWFF
TRBJ2-1 TRBV29-1 CSVGNSNEQFF
TRBJ2-5 TRBV6-1 CASGGWGRYQETQYF
TRBJ2-7 TRBV6-2/TRBV6-3 CSSRGAPNSYEQYF
TRBJ2-2 TRBV29-1 CSANTLNTGELLF
TRBJ2-2 TRBV12-3/TRBV12-4 CASSFHGFEVLFF
TRBJ2-5 TRBV6-5 CVSGSTYQETQYF
TRBJ1-5 TRBV12-3/TRBV12-4 CASTIGGPSQPQHF
TRBJ2-1 TRBV11-3 CASNLDFGYGEQFF
TRBJ1-2 TRBV28 CASDTGAAPSHDYTF
TRBJ2-2 TRBV4-1 CAGSQRQGAAAGELFF
TRBJ2-3 TRBV19 CASSMTGTSGSADTQYF
TRBJ1-1 TRBV11-1 CASSFIDRGEAFF
TRBJ1-5 TRBV6-1 CASSQDRAKRPHHF
TRBJ1-5 TRBV10-2 CVSSGNYNQPHHF
TRBJ2-1 TRBV11-2 CARSPGNEQFF
TRBJ1-1 TRBV7-9 CANSLVAGPNTEAFF
TRBJ2-1 TRBV6-6 CASSPVAYIEQPF
TRBJ2-5 TRBV5-4 CVSSLPALGGDQEAQYF
TRBJ2-7 TRBV7-8 CASNPDPDLANYGQYF
TRBJ1-2 TRBV28 CASKTGSPDGYTF
TRBJ1-4 TRBV20-1 CSARRTGDGEKLSF
TRBJ1-2 TRBV6-5 CTSSTAAGVQTF
TRBJ2-7 TRBV20-1 CSARDVRTANYEQYF
TRBJ2-3 TRBV12-3/TRBV12-4 CASNLKPAWGGTDTQYF
TRBJ2-5 TRBV20-1 CSALLQEAQYF
TRBJ2-7 TRBV4-2 CASGQPVSGEQYF
TRBJ1-6 TRBV20-1 CSAGWTGYNSPLHF
TRBJ1-2 TRBV29-1 CSVEGPTGYTF
TRBJ1-2 TRBV5-6 CASSLGTDYGYTF
TRBJ2-7 TRBV4-2 CTSSQVGAGGLECERYF
TRBJ2-4 TRBV4-2 CFSGQAQASGSLAKNIQYF
TRBJ1-2 TRBV4-1 CACNQANPDRAGGYTF
TRBJ2-7 TRBV20-1 CSARLTGIEQYF
TRBJ1-3 TRBV10-3 CAITSGSSGNTIYF
TRBJ2-7 TRBV29-1 CSVGQTTGGDEQHF
TRBJ2-7 TRBV29-1 CSVAHACGEQYF
TRBJ2-7 TRBV12-3/TRBV12-4 CASERTGSSEQYF
TRBJ1-1 TRBV6-1 CASSLTRNTDAFF
TRBJ1-2 TRBV12-3/TRBV12-4 CASRKAGSNYGYTF
TRBJ1-1 TRBV4-1 CSSSRSAPGSNTEAFF